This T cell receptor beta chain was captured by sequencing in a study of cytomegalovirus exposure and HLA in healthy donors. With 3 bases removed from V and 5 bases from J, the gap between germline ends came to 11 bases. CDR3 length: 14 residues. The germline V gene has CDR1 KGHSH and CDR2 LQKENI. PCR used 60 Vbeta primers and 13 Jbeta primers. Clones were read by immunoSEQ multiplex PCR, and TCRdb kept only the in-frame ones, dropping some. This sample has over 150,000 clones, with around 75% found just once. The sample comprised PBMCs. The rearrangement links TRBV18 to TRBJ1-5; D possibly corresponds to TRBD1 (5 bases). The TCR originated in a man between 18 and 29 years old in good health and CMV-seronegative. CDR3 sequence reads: CASSPVREDQPQHF. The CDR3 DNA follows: TGTGCCAGCTCACCGGTCAGGGAGGATCAGCCCCAGCATTTT.